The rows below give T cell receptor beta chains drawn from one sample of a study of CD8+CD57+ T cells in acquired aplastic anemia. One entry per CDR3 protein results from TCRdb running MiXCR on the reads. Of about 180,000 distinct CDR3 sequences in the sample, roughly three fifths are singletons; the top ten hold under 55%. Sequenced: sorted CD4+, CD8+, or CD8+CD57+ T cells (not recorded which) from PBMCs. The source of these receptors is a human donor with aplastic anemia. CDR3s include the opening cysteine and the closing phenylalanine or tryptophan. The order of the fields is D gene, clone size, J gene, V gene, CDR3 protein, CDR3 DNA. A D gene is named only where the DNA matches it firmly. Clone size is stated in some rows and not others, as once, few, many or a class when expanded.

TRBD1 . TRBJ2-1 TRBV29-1 CSVGSTGTGVNEQFF TGCAGCGTAGGGTCTACCGGGACAGGGGTAAATGAGCAGTTCTTC
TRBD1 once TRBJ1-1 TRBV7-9 CASRPRTGGMNTEAFF TGTGCCAGCAGGCCACGGACAGGGGGAATGAACACTGAAGCTTTCTTT
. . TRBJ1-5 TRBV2 CASSKQGGGSNQPQHF TGTGCCAGCAGTAAACAGGGTGGTGGCAGCAATCAGCCCCAGCATTTT
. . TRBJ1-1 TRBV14 CASSQEGGMSTEAFF TGTGCCAGCAGCCAAGAAGGGGGGATGAGCACTGAAGCTTTCTTT
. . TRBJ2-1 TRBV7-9 CASTRTRSEIHEQFF TGTGCCAGCACTCGTACTCGAAGCGAGATCCATGAGCAGTTCTTC
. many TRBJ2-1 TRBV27 CASSARMGERNEQFF TGTGCCAGCAGTGCCCGGATGGGGGAGAGGAATGAGCAGTTCTTC
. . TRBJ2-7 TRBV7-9 CASSLGQAEQYF TGTGCCAGCAGCTTAGGGCAGGCTGAGCAGTACTTC
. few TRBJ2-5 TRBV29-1 CSVPLGVGETQYF TGCAGCGTTCCCCTCGGGGTTGGAGAGACCCAGTACTTC
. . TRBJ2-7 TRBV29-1 CSVSEAGKTYEQYF TGCAGCGTTTCCGAGGCAGGGAAAACCTACGAGCAGTACTTC
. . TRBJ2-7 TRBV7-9 CASSLDGLQYEQYF TGTGCCAGCAGCTTAGACGGACTACAGTACGAGCAGTACTTC
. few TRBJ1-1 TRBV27 CASSLVGRRGGTEAFF TGTGCCAGCAGTCTAGTCGGTCGGAGGGGGGGCACTGAAGCTTTCTTT
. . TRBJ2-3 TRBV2 CAISGGRPDTQYF TGTGCCATCAGTGGTGGCAGACCAGATACGCAGTATTTT
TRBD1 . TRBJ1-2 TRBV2 CANSEGGARGSYGYIF TGTGCCAACAGTGAAGGCGGGGCCAGGGGGAGCTATGGCTACATCTTC
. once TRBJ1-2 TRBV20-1 CSARVDKHDDYGYTF TGCAGTGCTAGAGTTGACAAGCACGACGACTATGGCTACACCTTC
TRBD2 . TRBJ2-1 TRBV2 CASSHPGLAKDNEQFF TGTGCCAGCAGCCACCCGGGACTAGCGAAAGATAATGAGCAGTTCTTC
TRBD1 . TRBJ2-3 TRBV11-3 CASSPPGTGADTQYF TGTGCCAGCAGCCCGCCCGGGACAGGGGCAGATACGCAGTATTTT
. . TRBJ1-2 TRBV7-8 CASSTTLGGYTF TGTGCCAGCAGCACCACCCTGGGGGGCTACACCTTC
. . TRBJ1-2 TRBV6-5 CASRSRTRATNYGYTF TGTGCCAGCAGATCGAGGACCCGTGCAACTAACTATGGCTACACCTTC
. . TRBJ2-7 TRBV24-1 CATSDGYPGRGYEQYF TGTGCCACCAGTGATGGGTATCCGGGCAGGGGATACGAGCAGTACTTC
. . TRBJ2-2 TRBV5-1 CASSSGQTNTGELFF TGCGCCAGCAGCTCAGGACAGACGAACACCGGGGAGCTGTTTTTT
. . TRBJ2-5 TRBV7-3 CASSPNRLETQYF TGTGCCAGCAGCCCTAACCGGTTGGAGACCCAGTACTTC
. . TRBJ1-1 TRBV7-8 CASSPWTGMNTEAFF TGTGCCAGCAGCCCGTGGACGGGGATGAACACTGAAGCTTTCTTT
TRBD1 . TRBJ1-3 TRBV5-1 CASSLNTGAGNTIYF TGCGCCAGCAGCTTGAATACAGGGGCTGGAAACACCATATATTTT
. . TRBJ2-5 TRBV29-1 CSAVRDLETQYF TGCAGCGCCGTACGGGACTTAGAGACCCAGTACTTC
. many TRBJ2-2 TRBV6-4 CASSDSDTGELFF TGTGCCAGCAGTGACTCTGACACCGGGGAGCTGTTTTTT
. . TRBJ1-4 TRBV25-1 CASSGGPKGSFEKLFF TGTGCCAGCAGTGGGGGTCCCAAAGGGTCTTTCGAAAAACTGTTTTTT
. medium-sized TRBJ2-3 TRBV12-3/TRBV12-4 CASSLGRTTDTQYF TGTGCCAGCAGTTTGGGGCGGACCACAGATACGCAGTATTTT
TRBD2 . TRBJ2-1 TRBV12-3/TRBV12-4 CASGLLAMYNEQFF TGTGCTAGTGGTTTACTAGCGATGTACAATGAGCAGTTCTTC
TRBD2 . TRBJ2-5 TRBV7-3 CASSPGTSGETQYF TGTGCCAGCAGCCCAGGGACTAGCGGAGAGACCCAGTACTTC
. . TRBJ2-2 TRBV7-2 CASSPYRPDTGELFF TGTGCCAGCAGCCCTTATCGGCCCGACACCGGGGAGCTGTTTTTT
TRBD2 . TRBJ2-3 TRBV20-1 CSALPPGLAVDTQYF TGCAGTGCCCTTCCCCCGGGACTAGCGGTCGATACGCAGTATTTT
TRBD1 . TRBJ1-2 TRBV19 CASSTQTGPNYYGYTF TGTGCCAGTAGTACCCAGACAGGGCCCAACTACTATGGCTACACCTTC
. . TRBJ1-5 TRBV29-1 CSVSGGGDQPQHF TGCAGCGTGAGTGGAGGGGGAGATCAGCCCCAGCATTTT
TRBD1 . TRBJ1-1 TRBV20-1 CSARDPGGSTEAFF TGCAGTGCTAGAGATCCAGGGGGGTCAACTGAAGCTTTCTTT
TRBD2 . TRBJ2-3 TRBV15 CATSTSTSGFTDTQYF TGTGCCACCAGCACTTCGACTAGCGGGTTCACAGATACGCAGTATTTT
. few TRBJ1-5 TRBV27 CASSLRGFNQPQHF TGTGCCAGCAGTTTGAGAGGGTTCAATCAGCCCCAGCATTTT
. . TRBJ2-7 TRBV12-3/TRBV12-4 CASRGTSDSYEQYF TGTGCCAGCAGAGGGACATCCGACTCCTACGAGCAGTACTTC
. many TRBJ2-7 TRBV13 CASSLGHRVINEQYF TGTGCCAGCAGCTTAGGACACAGGGTAATCAACGAGCAGTACTTC
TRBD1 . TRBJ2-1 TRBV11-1 CASSLDRGDNEQFF TGTGCCAGCAGCTTGGACAGGGGAGACAATGAGCAGTTCTTC
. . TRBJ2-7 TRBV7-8 CASSLGIQSEQYF TGTGCCAGCAGCTTGGGGATCCAGTCCGAGCAGTACTTC
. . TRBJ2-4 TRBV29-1 CSVDLPTSRGIQYF TGCAGCGTAGATCTGCCCACCAGTAGGGGCATTCAGTACTTC